The 26 T cell receptor beta chains presented below share a single source sample, sequenced in a study of neoadjuvant anti-PD-1 for oral cavity cancer. TCRdb keeps only in-frame clones here, not all; method: immunoSEQ multiplex PCR. The sample shows some 15,000 clones, about 70% of them seen only once. Sequencing used PBMCs, obtained before nivolumab (anti-PD-1) treatment. Every receptor here comes from a person aged 40 to 85 with oral cavity squamous cell carcinoma.

The J gene is TRBJ2-1, the V gene TRBV9, with 8 bases lining up with TRBD1. CDR1 and CDR2 from the germline V gene are SGDLS and YYNGEE. The CDR3 extends over 16 amino acids. V gave up 0 bases and J gave up 5 bases; unmatched junction bases: 7. The CDR3 loop is CASSVGISGGNNEQFF. The CDR3 DNA follows: TGTGCCAGCAGCGTAGGTATTTCAGGGGGCAACAATGAGCAGTTCTTC.

The chain links TRBV29-1 to TRBJ1-1, with D tentatively TRBD1 (5 bases). This CDR3 comprises 13 residues. The germline V gene has CDR1 SQVTM and CDR2 ANQGSEA. The V and J ends lost 4 bases and 4 bases respectively, with 13 bases between them. Here the CDR3 reads CSVGLGVGTEAFF. The CDR3, as DNA: TGCAGCGTTGGGCTAGGGGTTGGCACTGAAGCTTTCTTT.

J is TRBJ2-2 and V is TRBV19; D gene unclear. The CDR3 is made up of 16 amino acids. Germline-derived CDR1 and CDR2 are LNHDA and SQIVND (reference sequence). V lost 3 bases, J lost 1 base, and 12 bases lay in between. CDR3 loop: CASSMSGMRNTGELFF. CDR3 bases: TGTGCCAGTAGTATGTCTGGCATGAGGAACACCGGGGAGCTGTTTTTT.

J is TRBJ1-5 and V is TRBV2; D gene ambiguous. The V end was cut by 4 bases, the J end by 4 bases, with 14 bases between. CDR1 is SNHLY and CDR2 is FYNNEI in the germline V gene. The CDR3 has 15 amino acids. As DNA, the CDR3 is TGTGCCAGCAGTGGGTGGACCGGAGGAAATCAGCCCCAGCATTTT. It yields the protein CASSGWTGGNQPQHF.

The V gene is TRBV28, the J gene TRBJ1-5; TRBD1 matches at 8 bases. Per germline, CDR1 MDHEN and CDR2 SYDVKM. This CDR3 is 15 amino acids long. J was trimmed by 4 bases and V by 6 bases; bases with no gene match: 8. CDR3 nucleotide sequence: TGTGCCAGCAGCCGACAGGGGAGGTCGAATCAGCCCCAGCATTTT. Encoded protein: CASSRQGRSNQPQHF.

In the case of this clone: At one boundary the junction diverges from the germline segment, which might be a read error. V is TRBV2 and J is TRBJ2-7; D possibly matches TRBD1 or TRBD2 (5 bases each). Germline V gene lookup returns CDR1 SNHLY and CDR2 FYNNEI. The CDR3 loop spans 12 amino acids. This chain's CDR3 is CASSRLRGPHDF. CDR3 DNA: TGTGCCAGCTCCCGGTTGAGGGGACCGCACGACTTC. The full variable domain, completed using reference TRBV2 and TRBJ2-7, is EPEVTQTPSHQVTQMGQEVILRCVPISNHLYFYWYRQILGQKVEFLVSFYNNEISEKSEIFDDQFSVERPDGSNFTLKIRSTKLEDSAMYFCASSRLRGPHDFGPGTRLTVT.

The V call is TRBV6-4, the J call TRBJ1-5, with a weak D call TRBD1 (6 bases). Looked up from germline, CDR1 is MRHNA and CDR2 is SNTAGT. The CDR3 length is 14 residues. V was pared by 5 bases and J by 2 bases, with 10 bases between. In nucleotides, the CDR3 is TGTGCCAGCAGTCAGGACAGTGGCAATCAGCCCCAGCATTTT. This gives the protein CASSQDSGNQPQHF.

The J gene is TRBJ1-1, the V gene TRBV5-4; D gene uncertain. Germline V gene data show CDR1 as SGHNT and CDR2 as YYREEE (reference sequence). V shed 2 bases and J shed 6 bases, with 5 bases lying between them. The CDR3 covers 11 residues. The CDR3 protein is CASSFNAEAFF. In DNA form, the CDR3 reads TGTGCCAGCAGCTTCAACGCTGAAGCTTTCTTT.

This sequence joins TRBV6-6 and TRBJ1-1; 10 nucleotides align to TRBD1. The CDR3 length is 16 residues. Germline CDR1 reads MNHNY; CDR2 reads SVGAGI (reference sequence). The junction had 8 bases not matched to a gene; V was cut back by 6 bases and J by 1 base. CDR3 coding DNA: TGTGCCAGCAGCCTAGGGACAGGGGCAAAGAACACTGAAGCTTTCTTT. This gives the protein CASSLGTGAKNTEAFF.

V is TRBV6-5 and J is TRBJ2-7; D may be TRBD1 (6 bases). The V gene lost 6 bases and the J gene lost 6 bases, with 15 bases spanning the gap. Germline-derived CDR1 and CDR2 are MNHEY and SVGAGI. This CDR3 spans 13 amino acids. CDR3 bases: TGTGCCAGCAGCCCTAACAGGGAACTCGAGCAGTACTTC. Amino acids: CASSPNRELEQYF.

This clone came up a few times. The V call is TRBV30, the J call TRBJ2-4, with 7 bases that match TRBD1. Germline-derived CDR1 and CDR2 are GTSNPN and SVGIG (reference sequence). The J segment lost 0 bases and the V segment lost 8 bases, leaving 13 bases of the junction unmatched. This CDR3 is 16 amino acids long. For the CDR3, the DNA is TGTGCCCATTCAGGGGGTGCCAATCTAGCCAAAAACATTCAGTACTTC. Protein sequence: CAHSGGANLAKNIQYF. Supplemented by reference TRBV30 and TRBJ2-4, the full variable domain reads SQTIHQWPATLVQPVGSPLSLECTVEGTSNPNLYWYRQAAGRGLQLLFYSVGIGQISSEVPQNLSASRPQDRQFILSSKKLLLSDSGFYLCAHSGGANLAKNIQYFGAGTRLSVL.

J is TRBJ1-5 and V is TRBV7-8; 7 bases match TRBD1. J lost 6 bases, V lost 5 bases, and 7 bases had no gene match. This CDR3 region has 14 residues. CDR1 is SGHVS, CDR2 FQNEAQ, per germline. The CDR3: CASSPETGFQPQHF. The CDR3 nucleotides read TGTGCCAGCAGCCCCGAGACAGGGTTTCAGCCCCAGCATTTT.

The V call is TRBV5-1, the J call TRBJ1-1; D is unresolved. The CDR3 length is 13 residues. Germline V CDR1 and CDR2: SGHRS, YFSETQ. Trimming stripped 0 bases from V and 1 base from J, with 4 bases between. The CDR3 nucleotides read TGCGCCAGCAGCTTGGACAGGAACACTGAAGCTTTCTTT. This sequence encodes CASSLDRNTEAFF.

This clone was seen once. CDR3 residues: CASSQDSTGGSYNEQFF. The CDR3 bases are TGCGCCAGCAGCCAGGACTCTACAGGGGGCTCCTACAATGAGCAGTTCTTC. V and J are TRBV4-1 and TRBJ2-1, with 8 positions matching TRBD1. CDR1 MGHRA and CDR2 YSYEKL come from the germline V gene. The CDR3 loop spans 17 amino acids. V trimming: 3 bases; J trimming: 0 bases; junction bases outside the gene matches: 7.

The sample holds a few counts of this clone. The chain recombines TRBV30 with TRBJ1-3; D uncertain. Per germline, CDR1 GTSNPN and CDR2 SVGIG (reference sequence). The CDR3 length is 14 residues. The ends were cut back, 5 bases at V and 4 bases at J, with 15 bases in the middle. CDR3 DNA: TGTGCCTGGTCTCCCGGGCTAGGGGGAAACACCATATATTTT. Translated, it gives CAWSPGLGGNTIYF.

V gene TRBV7-8 combines with J gene TRBJ1-4; D is ambiguous. The germline V and J ends were trimmed by 1 base and 8 bases, with 14 bases remaining between them. Germline V gene data show CDR1 as SGHVS and CDR2 as FQNEAQ. CDR3 length: 15 residues. Written as DNA, the CDR3 is TGTGCCAGCAGCTTAGTTGGCAAGGAAAGAGAAAAACTGTTTTTT. Its translation is CASSLVGKEREKLFF.

The rearrangement uses TRBV29-1 and TRBJ2-3, with D perhaps matching TRBD1 or TRBD2 (6 bases each). V shed 4 bases and J shed 6 bases, with 20 bases lying between them. Per the germline V gene, CDR1 is SQVTM and CDR2 is ANQGSEA. The CDR3 consists of 15 residues. The CDR3 loop reads CSVGRGTASVDTQYF. CDR3 DNA sequence: TGCAGCGTTGGTAGGGGGACTGCTTCGGTGGATACGCAGTATTTT.

The rearrangement uses TRBV14 and TRBJ1-1; 8 bases are shared with TRBD1. Germline trimming cut 6 bases from V and 10 bases from J; bases unmatched to any gene: 13. This CDR3 has 14 residues. Germline V gene sequence: CDR1 SGHDN, CDR2 FVKESK. The CDR3 DNA reads TGTGCCAGCAGACCGGGACAGGTCCTTACAGGAGCTTTCTTT. Residues: CASRPGQVLTGAFF.

This clone was seen only a few times. The CDR3 region is CAWSVVSHYGYTF. Written as DNA, the CDR3 is TGTGCCTGGAGTGTAGTCAGCCACTATGGCTACACCTTC. The rearrangement links TRBV30 to TRBJ1-2; D is uncertain. The CDR3 runs 13 residues. The V gene's germline CDR1 is GTSNPN and CDR2 SVGIG (reference sequence). V was pared by 0 bases and J by 3 bases, with 8 bases between.

V and J are TRBV13 and TRBJ2-1; 8 positions agree with TRBD2. Germline V gene lookup returns CDR1 PRHDT and CDR2 FYEKMQ (reference sequence). V gave up 5 bases and J gave up 0 bases; unmatched junction bases: 6. This CDR3 contains 16 residues. This CDR3 is CASSTRTSSSYNEQFF. The CDR3, as DNA: TGTGCCAGCAGCACCCGGACTAGCAGCTCCTACAATGAGCAGTTCTTC.

V is TRBV5-6 and J is TRBJ2-5; 9 positions match TRBD1. The germline gives CDR1 SGHDT, CDR2 YYEEEE. The trim removed 4 bases at V and 5 bases at J, leaving 3 bases unmatched. The CDR3 loop spans 13 amino acids. The CDR3 sequence: CASSKTGGETQYF. In DNA, the CDR3 is TGTGCCAGCAGCAAGACAGGGGGGGAGACCCAGTACTTC.

The V gene is TRBV5-1, the J gene TRBJ2-2; a weak D match, TRBD1 (6 bases). The ends were cut back, 3 bases at V and 4 bases at J, with 13 bases in the middle. Germline V gives CDR1 SGHRS, CDR2 YFSETQ. CDR3 size: 15 residues. CDR3 loop: CASSSGALGTGELFF. The CDR3 nucleotides read TGCGCCAGCAGCTCAGGGGCGTTGGGCACCGGGGAGCTGTTTTTT.

This rearrangement joins TRBV15 to TRBJ1-3; weak D call: TRBD1 (5 bases). The germline CDR1 and CDR2 sequences are LNHNV and YYDKDF (reference sequence). V lost 2 bases and J 5 bases, leaving 16 bases between the germline ends. The CDR3 length is 16 residues. CDR3 nucleotide sequence: TGTGCCACCAGCAGACCTAGTCCCAGGGAAAGAAACACCATATATTTT. Protein sequence: CATSRPSPRERNTIYF.

This chain uses TRBV5-8 with TRBJ1-2; D remains ambiguous. The ends were cut back, 2 bases at V and 4 bases at J, with 9 bases in the middle. This CDR3 has 13 residues. CDR1 is SGHTS, CDR2 YDEGEE, per germline. The CDR3, as DNA: TGTGCCAGCAGCTTTGGACGGGGCTATGGCTACACCTTC. This translates into CASSFGRGYGYTF.

The rearrangement uses TRBV6-6 and TRBJ1-4; D uncertain. Trimming took 0 bases from V and 1 from J, leaving 6 bases between them. Germline V gene data show CDR1 as MNHNY and CDR2 as SVGAGI (reference sequence). The CDR3 length is 15 residues. CDR3 DNA sequence: TGTGCCAGCAGTTACTCTCAAAGAACTAATGAAAAACTGTTTTTT. Protein product: CASSYSQRTNEKLFF.

This clone was found a few times. The rearrangement joins TRBV5-1 to TRBJ2-5; D perhaps matches TRBD2 (6 bases). From germline, CDR1 is SGHRS and CDR2 YFSETQ. V was pared by 1 base and J by 5 bases, with 15 bases between. This CDR3 has 15 residues. In DNA form, the CDR3 reads TGCGCCAGCAGCTTGTCGGGCCCTGGGGGGGAGACCCAGTACTTC. The encoded protein is CASSLSGPGGETQYF.